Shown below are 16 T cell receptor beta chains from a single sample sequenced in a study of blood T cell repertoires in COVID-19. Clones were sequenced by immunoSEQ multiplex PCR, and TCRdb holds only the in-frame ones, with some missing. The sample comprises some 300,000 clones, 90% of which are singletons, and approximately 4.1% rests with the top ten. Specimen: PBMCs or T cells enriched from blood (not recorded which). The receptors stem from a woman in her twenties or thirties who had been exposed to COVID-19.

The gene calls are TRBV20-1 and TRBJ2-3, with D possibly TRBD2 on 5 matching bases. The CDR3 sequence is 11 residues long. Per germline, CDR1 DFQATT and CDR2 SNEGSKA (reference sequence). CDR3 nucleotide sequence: TGCGGCGTGAGGGTCGCAGATACGCAGTATTTT. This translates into CGVRVADTQYF.

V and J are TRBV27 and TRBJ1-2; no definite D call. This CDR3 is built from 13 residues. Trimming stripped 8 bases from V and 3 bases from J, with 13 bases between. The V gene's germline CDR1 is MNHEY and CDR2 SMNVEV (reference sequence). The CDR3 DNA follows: TGTGCCAGCTCCCCTGGGGAGGACTATGGCTACACCTTC. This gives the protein CASSPGEDYGYTF.

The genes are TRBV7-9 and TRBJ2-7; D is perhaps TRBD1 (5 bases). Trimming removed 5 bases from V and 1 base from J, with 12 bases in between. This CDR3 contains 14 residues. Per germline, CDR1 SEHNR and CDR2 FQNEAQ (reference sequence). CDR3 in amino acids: CASSLRQGSYEQYF. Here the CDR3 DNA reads TGTGCCAGCAGCCTAAGGCAGGGATCCTACGAGCAGTACTTC. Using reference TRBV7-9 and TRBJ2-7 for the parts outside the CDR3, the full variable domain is DTGVSQNPRHKITKRGQNVTFRCDPISEHNRLYWYRQTLGQGPEFLTYFQNEAQLEKSRLLSDRFSAERPKGSFSTLEIQRTEQGDSAMYLCASSLRQGSYEQYFGPGTRLTVT.

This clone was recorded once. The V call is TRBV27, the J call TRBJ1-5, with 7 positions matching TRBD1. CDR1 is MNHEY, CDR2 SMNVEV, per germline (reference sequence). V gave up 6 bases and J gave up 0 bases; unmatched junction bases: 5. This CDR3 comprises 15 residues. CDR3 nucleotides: TGTGCCAGCAGGGTTAACAGGGGTAGCAATCAGCCCCAGCATTTT. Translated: CASRVNRGSNQPQHF.

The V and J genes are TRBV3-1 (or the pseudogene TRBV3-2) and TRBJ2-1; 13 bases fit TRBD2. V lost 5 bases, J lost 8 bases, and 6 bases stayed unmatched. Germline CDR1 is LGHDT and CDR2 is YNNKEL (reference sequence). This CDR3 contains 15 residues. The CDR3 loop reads CASSTTSGGVDEQFF. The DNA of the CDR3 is TGTGCCAGCAGCACCACTAGCGGGGGGGTAGATGAGCAGTTCTTC.

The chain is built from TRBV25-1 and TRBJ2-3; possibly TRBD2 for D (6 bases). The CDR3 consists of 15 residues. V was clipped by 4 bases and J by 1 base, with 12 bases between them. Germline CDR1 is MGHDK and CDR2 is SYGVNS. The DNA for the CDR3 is TGTGCCAGCAGTGCTATTGGAGGGGGCACAGATACGCAGTATTTT. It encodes CASSAIGGGTDTQYF.

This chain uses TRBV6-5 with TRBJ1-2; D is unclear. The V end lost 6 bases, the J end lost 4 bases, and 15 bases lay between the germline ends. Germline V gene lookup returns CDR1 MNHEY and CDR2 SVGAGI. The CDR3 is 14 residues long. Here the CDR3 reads CASSPAISGYGYTF. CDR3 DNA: TGTGCCAGCAGCCCGGCCATATCAGGCTATGGCTACACCTTC.

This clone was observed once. The DNA for the CDR3 is TGTGCAGAAGTAACCCTTTCCTCGGGGAGGGGGAACACTGAAGCTTTCTTT. Amino acids: CAEVTLSSGRGNTEAFF. The chain joins TRBV7-9 to TRBJ1-1, with TRBD1 as a possible D gene (5 bases). CDR3 length equals 17 residues. Germline lookup yields CDR1 SEHNR and CDR2 FQNEAQ (reference sequence).

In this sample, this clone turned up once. The CDR3 DNA reads as TGTGCCTGGAGTGTACTAGGCCCCCTCGGCTACACCTTC. The encoded protein is CAWSVLGPLGYTF. The V call is TRBV30, the J call TRBJ1-2; no clear D gene. There are 13 residues in the CDR3. In germline, CDR1 is GTSNPN, CDR2 SVGIG (reference sequence). Deletions cut 0 bases from V and 8 bases from J, with 13 bases between.

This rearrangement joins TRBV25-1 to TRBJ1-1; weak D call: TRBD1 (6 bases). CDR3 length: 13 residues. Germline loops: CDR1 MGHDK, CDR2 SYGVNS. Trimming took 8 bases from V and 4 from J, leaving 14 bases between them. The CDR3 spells CASGQGLVTEAFF. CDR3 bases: TGTGCCAGCGGGCAGGGGTTGGTCACTGAAGCTTTCTTT.

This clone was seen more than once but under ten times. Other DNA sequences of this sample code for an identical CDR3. This CDR3 reads CASSSPGQPNYGYTF. Here the CDR3 DNA reads TGTGCCAGCAGTTCCCCGGGACAACCTAACTATGGCTACACCTTC. The chain has TRBV6-5 and TRBJ1-2, with D perhaps TRBD1 (6 bases). Germline CDR1 is MNHEY and CDR2 is SVGAGI. CDR3 length: 15 residues. Trimming took off 4 bases at V and 0 bases at J, with 12 bases between the two ends.

CDR3 in amino acids: CASSETRQGSYNEQFF. Written as DNA, the CDR3 is TGTGCCAGCAGTGAAACCAGACAGGGCTCCTACAATGAGCAGTTCTTC. The rearrangement uses TRBV2 and TRBJ2-1; 7 bases fit TRBD1. The CDR3 extends over 16 amino acids. The V segment lost 2 bases and the J segment 0 bases; nucleotides outside the gene matches: 4. The germline V gene has CDR1 SNHLY and CDR2 FYNNEI.

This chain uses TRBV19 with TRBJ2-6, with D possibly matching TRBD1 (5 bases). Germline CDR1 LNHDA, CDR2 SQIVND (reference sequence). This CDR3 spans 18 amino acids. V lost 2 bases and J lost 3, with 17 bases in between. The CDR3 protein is CASSIWGLSNSGANVLTF. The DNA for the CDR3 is TGTGCCAGTAGTATATGGGGCCTTAGTAATAGTGGGGCCAACGTCCTGACTTTC.

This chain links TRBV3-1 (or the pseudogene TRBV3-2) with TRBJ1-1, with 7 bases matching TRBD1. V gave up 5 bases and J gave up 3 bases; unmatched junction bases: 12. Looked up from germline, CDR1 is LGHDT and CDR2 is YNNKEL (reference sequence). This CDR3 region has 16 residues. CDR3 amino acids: CASSYSTGSSYTEAFF. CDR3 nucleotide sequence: TGTGCCAGCAGCTATTCGACAGGGTCGTCGTACACTGAAGCTTTCTTT.

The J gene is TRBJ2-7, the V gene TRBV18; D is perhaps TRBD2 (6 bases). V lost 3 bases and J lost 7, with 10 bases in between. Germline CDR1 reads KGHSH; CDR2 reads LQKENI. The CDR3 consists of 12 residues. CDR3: CASSPNGGEQYF. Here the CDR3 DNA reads TGTGCCAGCTCACCGAACGGAGGGGAGCAGTACTTC.

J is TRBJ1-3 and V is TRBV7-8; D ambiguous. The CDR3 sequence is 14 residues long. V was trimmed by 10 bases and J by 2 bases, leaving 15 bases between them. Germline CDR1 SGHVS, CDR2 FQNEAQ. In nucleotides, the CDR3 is TGTGCCACCGCATCGGGGTTGGCTGGAAACACCATATATTTT. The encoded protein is CATASGLAGNTIYF. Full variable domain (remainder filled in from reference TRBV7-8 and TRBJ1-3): GAGVSQSPRYKVAKRGQDVALRCDPISGHVSLFWYQQALGQGPEFLTYFQNEAQLDKSGLPSDRFFAERPEGSVSTLKIQRTQQEDSAVYLCATASGLAGNTIYFGEGSWLTVV.